A single sample gave rise to the 8 T cell receptor beta chains below, sequenced in a study of cytomegalovirus exposure and HLA in healthy donors. TCRdb's copy holds only in-frame clones and misses some; the assay was immunoSEQ multiplex PCR. The sample includes 150,000 to 200,000 clones, roughly nine tenths seen only once; the top ten take 3%. The sample consisted of PBMCs. The receptors derive from a woman aged 18-29 years in good health and CMV-seropositive.

This chain joins TRBV5-1 and TRBJ2-7; the match to TRBD2 covers 12 bases. The CDR3 totals 15 residues. Germline CDR1 is SGHRS and CDR2 is YFSETQ. After removal of 0 bases from V and 6 bases from J, the junction contained 4 bases not matched to a gene. In DNA, the CDR3 is TGCGCCAGCAGCTTGGGACTAGCGGGAGCAGGCGAGCAGTACTTC. Residues: CASSLGLAGAGEQYF.

The chain employs TRBV14 and TRBJ2-7; D is uncertain. CDR1 and CDR2 from the germline V gene are SGHDN and FVKESK. The CDR3 sequence is 15 residues long. Between the trimmed V and J ends, which lost 0 bases and 2 bases, there was a span of 11 bases. Written as DNA, the CDR3 is TGTGCCAGCAGCCAAGATCGTAGAAAAGCCTACGAGCAGTACTTC. As protein: CASSQDRRKAYEQYF.

The V gene is TRBV6-4, the J gene TRBJ2-5; possible D gene TRBD2, 7 bases. The ends were cut back, 9 bases at V and 2 bases at J, with 25 bases in the middle. This CDR3 comprises 17 residues. Germline CDR1 is MRHNA and CDR2 is SNTAGT. CDR3 DNA sequence: TGTGCCAGAGAAAAGGGGGGCGAGCGGGACAAACAAGAGACCCAGTACTTC. Protein sequence: CAREKGGERDKQETQYF.

This clone was seen once. The gene calls are TRBV28 and TRBJ1-2; D ambiguous. The V gene lost 4 bases and the J gene lost 1 base, with 7 bases spanning the gap. The CDR3 contains 13 residues. The germline CDR1 and CDR2 sequences are MDHEN and SYDVKM. The CDR3 nucleotides read TGTGCCAGCAGTTCCTTAATTAACTATGGCTACACCTTC. Translation: CASSSLINYGYTF.

This chain joins TRBV27 and TRBJ2-2; D is unresolved. The germline V and J ends were trimmed by 6 bases and 7 bases, with 15 bases remaining between them. CDR3 size: 14 residues. CDR1 is MNHEY, CDR2 SMNVEV, per germline (reference sequence). Written as DNA, the CDR3 is TGTGCCAGCAGCTTAATAAATGGCGGCGGGGAGCTGTTTTTT. This gives the protein CASSLINGGGELFF.

The V gene is TRBV19, the J gene TRBJ2-2; D unresolved. The germline CDR1 and CDR2 sequences are LNHDA and SQIVND (reference sequence). The CDR3 is made up of 16 amino acids. The ends were cut back, 1 base at V and 0 bases at J, with 9 bases in the middle. The CDR3 DNA follows: TGTGCCAGTAGTATAGTTCTGGGCGCGAACACCGGGGAGCTGTTTTTT. Translated: CASSIVLGANTGELFF.

This CDR3 is CASSHEAGGIYEQFF. As DNA, the CDR3 is TGCGCCAGCAGCCATGAAGCGGGAGGAATTTATGAGCAGTTCTTC. The chain employs TRBV4-1 and TRBJ2-1; the match to TRBD2 covers 9 bases. The germline V gene encodes CDR1 MGHRA and CDR2 YSYEKL. The V and J ends lost 3 bases and 8 bases, in that order; junction bases with no gene match: 8. The length of the CDR3 is 15 residues.

The chain couples TRBV18 to TRBJ2-2; a possible D gene is TRBD2 (6 bases). This CDR3 is 14 amino acids long. The V end lost 1 base, the J end lost 5 bases, and 8 bases lay between the germline ends. Germline V gene sequence: CDR1 KGHSH, CDR2 LQKENI. The CDR3 spells CASSPLGGTGELFF. In DNA form, the CDR3 reads TGTGCCAGCTCACCACTCGGGGGTACCGGGGAGCTGTTTTTT.